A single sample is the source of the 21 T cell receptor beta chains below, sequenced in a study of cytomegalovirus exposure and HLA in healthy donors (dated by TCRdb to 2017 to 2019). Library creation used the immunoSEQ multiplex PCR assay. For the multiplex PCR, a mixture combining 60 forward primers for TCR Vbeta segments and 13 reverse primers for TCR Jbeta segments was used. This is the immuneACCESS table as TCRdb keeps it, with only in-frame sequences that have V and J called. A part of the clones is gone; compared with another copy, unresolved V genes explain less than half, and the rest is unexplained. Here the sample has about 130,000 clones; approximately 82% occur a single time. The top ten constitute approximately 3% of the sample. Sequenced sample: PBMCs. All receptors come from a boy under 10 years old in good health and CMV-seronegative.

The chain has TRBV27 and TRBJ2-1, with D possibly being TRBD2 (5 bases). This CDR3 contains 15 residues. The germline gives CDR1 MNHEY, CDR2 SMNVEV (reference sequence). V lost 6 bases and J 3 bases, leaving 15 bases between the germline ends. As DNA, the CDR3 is TGTGCCAGCAGCCGGGAACTAGTGAACTACAATGAGCAGTTCTTC. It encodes CASSRELVNYNEQFF.

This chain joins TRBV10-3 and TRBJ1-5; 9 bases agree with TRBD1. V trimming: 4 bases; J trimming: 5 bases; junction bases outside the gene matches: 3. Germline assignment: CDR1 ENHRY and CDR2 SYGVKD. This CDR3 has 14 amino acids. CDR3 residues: CAISGDREYQPQHF. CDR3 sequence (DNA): TGTGCCATCAGTGGGGACAGGGAGTATCAGCCCCAGCATTTT.

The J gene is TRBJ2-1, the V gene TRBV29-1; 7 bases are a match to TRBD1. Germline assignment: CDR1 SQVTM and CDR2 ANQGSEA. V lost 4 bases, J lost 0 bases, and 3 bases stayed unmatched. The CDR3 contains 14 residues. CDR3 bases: TGCAGCGTTGTCCGGGACAGCTCCTACAATGAGCAGTTCTTC. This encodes CSVVRDSSYNEQFF.

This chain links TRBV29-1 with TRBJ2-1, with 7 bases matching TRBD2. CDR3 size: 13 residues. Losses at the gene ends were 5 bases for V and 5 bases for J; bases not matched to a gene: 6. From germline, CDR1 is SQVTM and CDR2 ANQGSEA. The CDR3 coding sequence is TGCAGCGTTCGTGGTCTAGCGGACAATGAGCAGTTCTTC. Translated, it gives CSVRGLADNEQFF.

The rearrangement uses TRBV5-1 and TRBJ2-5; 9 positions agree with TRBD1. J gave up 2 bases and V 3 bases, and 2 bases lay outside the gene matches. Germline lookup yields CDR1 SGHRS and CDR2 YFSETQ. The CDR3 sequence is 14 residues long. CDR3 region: CASSSGTGQETQYF. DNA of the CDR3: TGCGCCAGCAGCTCCGGGACAGGGCAAGAGACCCAGTACTTC. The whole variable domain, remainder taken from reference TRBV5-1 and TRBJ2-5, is KAGVTQTPRYLIKTRGQQVTLSCSPISGHRSVSWYQQTPGQGLQFLFEYFSETQRNKGNFPGRFSGRQFSNSRSEMNVSTLELGDSALYLCASSSGTGQETQYFGPGTRLLVL.

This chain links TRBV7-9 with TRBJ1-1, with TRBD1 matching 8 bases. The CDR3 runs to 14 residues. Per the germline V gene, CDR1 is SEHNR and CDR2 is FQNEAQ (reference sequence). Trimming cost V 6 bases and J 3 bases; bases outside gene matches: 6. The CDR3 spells CASSPDRGDTEAFF. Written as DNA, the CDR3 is TGTGCCAGCAGTCCTGACAGGGGTGACACTGAAGCTTTCTTT.

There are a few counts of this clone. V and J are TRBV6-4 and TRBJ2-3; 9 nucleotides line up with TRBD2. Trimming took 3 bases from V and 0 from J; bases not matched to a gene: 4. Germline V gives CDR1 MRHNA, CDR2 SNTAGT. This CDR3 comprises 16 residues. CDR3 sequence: CASSEGSGGSTDTQYF. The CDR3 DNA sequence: TGTGCCAGCAGTGAGGGTAGCGGGGGCAGCACAGATACGCAGTATTTT.

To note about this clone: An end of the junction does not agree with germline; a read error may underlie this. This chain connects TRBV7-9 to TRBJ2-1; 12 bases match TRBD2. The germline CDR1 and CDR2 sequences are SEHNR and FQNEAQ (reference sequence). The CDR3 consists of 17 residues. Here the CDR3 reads CSSSLLPGLAGVNEQFF. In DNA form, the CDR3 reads TGTTCCAGCAGCTTACTACCGGGACTAGCGGGTGTGAATGAGCAGTTCTTC. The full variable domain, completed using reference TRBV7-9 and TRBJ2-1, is DTGVSQNPRHKITKRGQNVTFRCDPISEHNRLYWYRQTLGQGPEFLTYFQNEAQLEKSRLLSDRFSAERPKGSFSTLEIQRTEQGDSAMYLCSSSLLPGLAGVNEQFFGPGTRLTVL.

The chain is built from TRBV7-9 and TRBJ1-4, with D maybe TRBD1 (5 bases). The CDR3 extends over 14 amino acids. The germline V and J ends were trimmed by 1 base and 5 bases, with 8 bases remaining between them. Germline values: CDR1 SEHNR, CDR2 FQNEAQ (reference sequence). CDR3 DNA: TGTGCCAGCAGCTTAGGACAGCACAATGAAAAACTGTTTTTT. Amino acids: CASSLGQHNEKLFF.

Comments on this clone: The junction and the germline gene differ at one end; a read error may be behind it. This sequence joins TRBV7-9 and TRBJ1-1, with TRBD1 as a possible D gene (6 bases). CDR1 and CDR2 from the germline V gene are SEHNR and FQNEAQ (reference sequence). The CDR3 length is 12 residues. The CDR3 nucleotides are TGTGCCAGCAGGTTAGACAGGACTGAAGCTTTCTTT. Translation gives CASRLDRTEAFF.

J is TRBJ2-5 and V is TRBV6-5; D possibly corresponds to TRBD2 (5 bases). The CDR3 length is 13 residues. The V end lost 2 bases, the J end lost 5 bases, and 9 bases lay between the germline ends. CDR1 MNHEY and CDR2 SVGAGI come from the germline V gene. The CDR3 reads CASSYRGWETQYF. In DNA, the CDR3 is TGTGCCAGCAGTTACCGGGGTTGGGAGACCCAGTACTTC.

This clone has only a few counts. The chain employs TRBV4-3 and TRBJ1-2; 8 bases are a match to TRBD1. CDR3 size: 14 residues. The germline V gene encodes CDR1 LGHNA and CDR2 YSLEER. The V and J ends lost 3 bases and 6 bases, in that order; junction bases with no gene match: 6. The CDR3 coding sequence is TGCGCCAGCAGCCATACCCAGGGGGCCCATGGCTACACCTTC. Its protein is CASSHTQGAHGYTF.

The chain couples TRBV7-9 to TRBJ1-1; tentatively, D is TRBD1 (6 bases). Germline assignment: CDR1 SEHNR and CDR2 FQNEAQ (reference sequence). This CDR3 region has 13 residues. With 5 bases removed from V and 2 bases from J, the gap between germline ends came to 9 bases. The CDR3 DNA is TGTGCCAGCAGCGGGGGGGCCAACACTGAAGCTTTCTTT. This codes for CASSGGANTEAFF.

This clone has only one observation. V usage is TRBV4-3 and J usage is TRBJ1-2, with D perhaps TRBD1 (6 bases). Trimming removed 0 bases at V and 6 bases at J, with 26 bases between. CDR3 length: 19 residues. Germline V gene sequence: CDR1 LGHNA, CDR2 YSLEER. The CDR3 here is CASSQEARGRVGAVHGYTF. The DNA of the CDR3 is TGCGCCAGCAGCCAAGAAGCTCGAGGGCGCGTGGGGGCGGTACATGGCTACACCTTC.

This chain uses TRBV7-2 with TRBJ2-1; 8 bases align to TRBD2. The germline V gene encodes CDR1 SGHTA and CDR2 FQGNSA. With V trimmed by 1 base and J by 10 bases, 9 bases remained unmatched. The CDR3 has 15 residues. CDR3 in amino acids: CASSLGGGGFGEQFF. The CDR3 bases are TGTGCCAGCAGCTTAGGCGGCGGGGGGTTTGGGGAGCAGTTCTTC.

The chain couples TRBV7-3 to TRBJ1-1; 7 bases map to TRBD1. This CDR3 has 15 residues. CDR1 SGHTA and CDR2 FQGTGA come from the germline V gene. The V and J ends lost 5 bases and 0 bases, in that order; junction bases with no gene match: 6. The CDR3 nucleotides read TGTGCCAGCAGCCCCCGGACAGGAATGAACACTGAAGCTTTCTTT. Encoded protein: CASSPRTGMNTEAFF.

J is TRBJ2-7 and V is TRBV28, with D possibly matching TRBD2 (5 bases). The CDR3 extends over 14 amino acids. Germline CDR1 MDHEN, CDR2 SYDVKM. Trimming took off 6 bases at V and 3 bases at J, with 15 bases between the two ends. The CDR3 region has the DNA TGTGCCAGCAGCAAGTCACTAGTCATCTACGAGCAGTACGTC. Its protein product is CASSKSLVIYEQYV.

CDR3 protein: CASSFGLAGAYEQYV. In DNA, the CDR3 is TGTGCCAGCAGCTTCGGACTAGCGGGTGCCTACGAGCAGTACGTC. This rearrangement joins TRBV5-5 to TRBJ2-7; 11 bases line up with TRBD2. The CDR3 runs to 15 residues. Germline-derived CDR1 and CDR2 are SGHKS and YYEKEE (reference sequence). Unmatched junction bases numbered 3, after V lost 2 bases and J lost 2 bases.

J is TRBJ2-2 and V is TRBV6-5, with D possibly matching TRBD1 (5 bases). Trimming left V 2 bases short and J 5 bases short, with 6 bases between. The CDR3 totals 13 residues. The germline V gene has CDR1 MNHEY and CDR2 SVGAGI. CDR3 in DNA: TGTGCCAGCAGTTACAGGGGTACCGGGGAGCTGTTTTTT. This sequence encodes CASSYRGTGELFF.

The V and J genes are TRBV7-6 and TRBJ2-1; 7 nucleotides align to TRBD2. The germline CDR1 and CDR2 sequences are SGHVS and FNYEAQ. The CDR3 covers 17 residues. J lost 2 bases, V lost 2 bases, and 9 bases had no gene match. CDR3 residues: CASSLPPGSGAYNEQFF. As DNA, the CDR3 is TGTGCCAGCAGCTTACCTCCCGGAAGCGGGGCCTACAATGAGCAGTTCTTC.

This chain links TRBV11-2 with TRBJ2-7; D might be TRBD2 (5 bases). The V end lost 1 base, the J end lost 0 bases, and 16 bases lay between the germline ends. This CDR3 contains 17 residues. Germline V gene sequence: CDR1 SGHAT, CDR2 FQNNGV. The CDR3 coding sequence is TGTGCCAGCAGCTTAGGGGGAGTGACGGGAAGCTCCTACGAGCAGTACTTC. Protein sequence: CASSLGGVTGSSYEQYF.